This is a list of T cell receptor beta chains from one sample in a study of T cell responses to AZD1222 COVID-19 vaccine. Method: immunoSEQ multiplex PCR; TCRdb's copy keeps in-frame clones and lacks some. The sample includes about 180,000 clones, 88% of them seen just once. Sample: peripheral blood, taken 28 days after the second AZD1222 dose. The source is an adult who received the AZD1222 COVID-19 vaccine. Each CDR3 is given with its conserved first and last residue. The order of the fields is clone size, V gene, CDR3 length, D gene, J gene, CDR3 DNA, CDR3 protein. A D gene is named only where the DNA matches it firmly. Clone size, where shown, is once, few, many, or a class for clones that have expanded.

.	TRBV3-1/TRBV3-2	14	.	TRBJ1-5	TGTGCCAGCAGCCAAGTGGGGGCAAATCAGCCCCAGCATTTT	CASSQVGANQPQHF
.	TRBV9	18	TRBD1	TRBJ2-6	TGTGCCAGCAGCGAGGGGCCAGGGGGCAACTCTGGGGCCAACGTCCTGACTTTC	CASSEGPGGNSGANVLTF
.	TRBV4-2	15	TRBD1	TRBJ2-7	TGTGCCAGCAGCCAAGCCCAGGGGGACTCCTACGAGCAGTACTTC	CASSQAQGDSYEQYF
.	TRBV5-8	15	.	TRBJ2-1	TGTGCCAGCAGCCGGCGGGGGTTAGGGGGGAATGAGCAGTTCTTC	CASSRRGLGGNEQFF
.	TRBV7-8	14	TRBD2	TRBJ2-5	TGTGCCAGCAGCTGGACTAGCGGTCAAGAGACCCAGTACTTC	CASSWTSGQETQYF
.	TRBV28	15	.	TRBJ2-7	TGTGCCAGCAGTTTATTACAGGGGGGGTCTTACGAGCAGTACTTC	CASSLLQGGSYEQYF
.	TRBV7-3	16	TRBD1	TRBJ2-4	TGTGCCAGCAGCCAAGGGACAGGACTAGCCAAAAACATTCAGTACTTC	CASSQGTGLAKNIQYF
once	TRBV11-2	16	.	TRBJ2-3	TGTGCCAGCAGCTTAGTAGGGCGGGCTGGAGGAGATACGCAGTATTTT	CASSLVGRAGGDTQYF
.	TRBV9	9	TRBD1	TRBJ1-2	TGTGCCAGACAGGGGGGCTACACCTTC	CARQGGYTF
.	TRBV11-3	14	.	TRBJ2-5	TGTGCCAGCAGCTTAGGGCGGTCGGAAGAGACCCAGTACTTC	CASSLGRSEETQYF
.	TRBV11-1	16	TRBD2	TRBJ2-3	TGTGCCAGCAGCCCGAGACTAGCGGGAGCGGGTGATACGCAGTATTTT	CASSPRLAGAGDTQYF
.	TRBV5-1	14	.	TRBJ2-5	TGCGCCAGCAGCTTGGGAGGGACCCAAGAGACCCAGTACTTC	CASSLGGTQETQYF
once	TRBV5-8	16	.	TRBJ1-3	TGTGCCAGCAGCTTGGCCGGGGCAGCAACTGGAAACACCATATATTTT	CASSLAGAATGNTIYF
.	TRBV28	14	.	TRBJ1-2	TGTGCCAGCAGACAGGATCTAGCTAACTATGGCTACACCTTC	CASRQDLANYGYTF
.	TRBV9	14	.	TRBJ1-2	TGTGCCAGCAGCGTAGCTGAGCCAAACTATGGCTACACCTTC	CASSVAEPNYGYTF
.	TRBV19	12	.	TRBJ2-3	TGTGCCAGTAGTATAGCTGCAGATACGCAGTATTTT	CASSIAADTQYF
.	TRBV4-3	14	.	TRBJ1-6	TGCGCCAGCAGCCAAGTGGGGGGCAGGTCACCCCTCCACTTT	CASSQVGGRSPLHF
.	TRBV27	16	TRBD1	TRBJ1-1	TGTGCCAGCAGGATGACAGGGAAGTCTCCGAACACTGAAGCTTTCTTT	CASRMTGKSPNTEAFF
few	TRBV24-1	13	.	TRBJ1-4	TGTGCCACCAGTGATTCCCGTACGGGCAAACTGTTTTTT	CATSDSRTGKLFF
.	TRBV12-3/TRBV12-4	13	.	TRBJ2-1	TGTGCCAGCACCCCGGACGGCTACAATGAGCAGTTCTTC	CASTPDGYNEQFF
.	TRBV28	13	TRBD1	TRBJ1-2	TGTGCCAGCAGTACGGGACAGGGGGGTGGCTACACCTTC	CASSTGQGGGYTF
.	TRBV30	13	.	TRBJ1-1	TGTGCCTGGAGTGCGCATAGGAACACTGAAGCTTTCTTT	CAWSAHRNTEAFF
.	TRBV19	13	TRBD1	TRBJ2-7	TGTGCCAGTAGTCCCGGACAGGGGGTAAAGCAGTACTTC	CASSPGQGVKQYF
.	TRBV7-3	13	.	TRBJ1-1	TGTGCCAGCAGCCAAATGGAGAACACTGAAGCTTTCTTT	CASSQMENTEAFF
.	TRBV5-1	18	TRBD2	TRBJ2-1	TGCGCCAGCAGAGAGGGGTCTAGCGGGCCTAGCTCCTACAATGAGCAGTTCTTC	CASREGSSGPSSYNEQFF
.	TRBV9	17	TRBD2	TRBJ2-5	TGTGCCAGCAGCCCGAATTACAGCGGGAGATTTCAAGAGACCCAGTACTTC	CASSPNYSGRFQETQYF
.	TRBV29-1	13	TRBD1	TRBJ2-5	TGCAGCGAGGTACAGGGGAACCAAGAGACCCAGTACTTC	CSEVQGNQETQYF
.	TRBV7-2	12	.	TRBJ2-7	TGTGCCAGCAGCCCCGTGGGGAACGAGCAGTACTTC	CASSPVGNEQYF
.	TRBV2	17	.	TRBJ2-2	TGTGCCAGCTCCGGGGGAGGAACAGGGACCGACACCGGGGAGCTGTTTTTT	CASSGGGTGTDTGELFF
once	TRBV7-3	14	.	TRBJ2-7	TGTGCCAGCAGCTTGACAGGAACCTCCTACGAGCAGTACTTC	CASSLTGTSYEQYF
.	TRBV19	13	.	TRBJ2-1	TGTGCCAGTAGTTTGGACTGGGCGGGTGAGCAGTTCTTC	CASSLDWAGEQFF